The entry below describes one T cell receptor beta chain. A library of TCRbeta sequences, prepared with unique molecular identifiers, was generated. TCRdb called the PCR reads again in MiXCR, with one record for every CDR3 protein. Found here are 500,000 or so distinct CDR3 sequences, about 31% of them singletons; the top ten hold less than 2.5%. The data originate from a study of T-cell reconstitution after alpha-beta-depleted transplantation in children. Trimming removed 2 bases from V and 10 bases from J, with 18 bases in between. CDR3 length: 14 amino acids. The germline CDR1 and CDR2 sequences are SGHRS and YFSETQ.

The receptor was isolated from a human donor who donated a stem cell graft to a child with aplastic anemia. The material sequenced was PBMCs from the stem cell graft donor, taken from the stem cell graft. J is TRBJ1-1 and V is TRBV5-1, with a tentative D call TRBD1 (5 bases). For the CDR3, the DNA is TGCGCCAGCAGCTTTGGGGCAGCTGAGGGTACAGCTTTCTTT. The encoded protein is CASSFGAAEGTAFF.